Listed below are T cell receptor beta chains from one sample, sequenced in a study of T cells in Graves' hyperthyroidism and ophthalmopathy. TCRdb re-called the multiplex PCR reads with MiXCR, one entry per CDR3 protein. This table holds about 760,000 distinct CDR3 sequences, around 40% found once. Material for sequencing was blood. All receptors derive from a woman aged 40 to 50 with Graves' hyperthyroidism. Both conserved end residues are part of each CDR3. Fields, in order: J gene, clone size, V gene, D gene, CDR3 protein, CDR3 DNA. D genes are given only for firm matches. The size entry is marked missing in some rows and otherwise reads once, few, many or a size class.

TRBJ1-5 many TRBV4-1 - CASSQVERDNQPQHF TGCGCCAGCAGCCAAGTGGAACGGGACAATCAGCCCCAGCATTTT
TRBJ2-5 many TRBV7-9 - CASSLVLHQETQYF TGTGCCAGCAGCTTAGTACTTCACCAAGAGACCCAGTACTTC
TRBJ1-2 many TRBV12-3/TRBV12-4 - CASSRQAINYGYTF TGTGCCAGCAGTCGACAGGCGATCAACTATGGCTACACCTTC
TRBJ1-2 - TRBV4-3 - CASSQDEQSGGYTF TGCGCCAGCAGCCAAGATGAACAGTCGGGCGGCTACACCTTC
TRBJ1-2 many TRBV29-1 - CSVRDNYGYTF TGCAGCGTTAGGGATAACTATGGCTACACCTTC
TRBJ1-6 - TRBV12-3/TRBV12-4 - CASSRGAGPLHF TGTGCCAGCAGCCGGGGGGCGGGGCCCCTCCACTTT
TRBJ2-5 many TRBV10-3 TRBD1 CATRTGGETQYF TGTGCCACTAGGACAGGGGGAGAGACCCAGTACTTC
TRBJ2-5 many TRBV7-3 TRBD2 CASSLRSGVGETQYF TGTGCCAGCAGCTTACGGAGCGGGGTAGGGGAGACCCAGTACTTC
TRBJ1-6 many TRBV14 - CASSQATSNNSPLHF TGTGCCAGCAGCCAAGCAACCAGCAATAATTCACCCCTCCACTTT
TRBJ1-2 many TRBV4-1 - CASSQGNRAGGGYTF TGCGCCAGCAGCCAAGGGAATCGGGCAGGAGGTGGCTACACCTTC
TRBJ1-1 few TRBV6-6 - CASSYTGRDTEAFF TGTGCCAGCAGTTACACAGGGCGGGACACTGAAGCTTTCTTT
TRBJ2-3 few TRBV7-9 - CASSLSGADTDTQYF TGTGCCAGCAGCTTATCCGGGGCCGACACAGATACGCAGTATTTT
TRBJ1-1 few TRBV25-1 TRBD1 CASSGEGARAAFF TGTGCCAGCAGCGGAGAGGGGGCTCGGGCAGCTTTCTTT
TRBJ2-5 - TRBV2 - CASTGLETQYF TGTGCCAGCACCGGGCTGGAGACCCAGTACTTC
TRBJ2-7 many TRBV7-2 - CASSPWQGTYEQYF TGTGCCAGCAGCCCCTGGCAGGGGACCTACGAGCAGTACTTC
TRBJ1-2 many TRBV24-1 TRBD1 CATSGTGTGNNYGYTF TGTGCCACCAGTGGCACCGGGACAGGGAACAACTATGGCTACACCTTC
TRBJ2-2 few TRBV7-2 - CASSPHGGAITGELFF TGTGCCAGCAGCCCCCATGGAGGGGCCATCACCGGGGAGCTGTTTTTT
TRBJ1-1 few TRBV28 - CASRPPGTEAFF TGTGCCAGCAGACCCCCGGGAACTGAAGCTTTCTTT
TRBJ2-5 many TRBV12-3/TRBV12-4 - CASSPLSAQETQYF TGTGCCAGCAGTCCACTTAGTGCCCAAGAGACCCAGTACTTC
TRBJ1-5 - TRBV20-1 TRBD1 CSARETATGYQPQHF TGCAGTGCTAGAGAGACCGCGACAGGGTATCAGCCCCAGCATTTT
TRBJ1-4 many TRBV12-3/TRBV12-4 - CASSVRNFPRTNEKLFF TGTGCCAGCAGCGTTAGGAACTTCCCACGCACTAATGAAAAACTGTTTTTT
TRBJ1-5 many TRBV7-2 TRBD1 CASSLGDSGRGNQPQHF TGTGCCAGCAGCCTGGGGGACAGCGGACGTGGCAATCAGCCCCAGCATTTT
TRBJ2-7 - TRBV7-6 - CASADPRYEQYF TGTGCCAGCGCGGACCCGAGGTACGAGCAGTACTTC
TRBJ2-7 many TRBV12-3/TRBV12-4 - CASRTGQAGTYEQYF TGTGCCAGCAGGACAGGACAGGCGGGAACCTACGAGCAGTACTTC
TRBJ2-1 - TRBV29-1 - CSGQQLGGRDEQFF TGCAGCGGCCAGCAACTGGGGGGAAGAGATGAGCAGTTCTTC
TRBJ1-2 many TRBV29-1 - CSVGGSSGYTF TGCAGCGTTGGGGGGTCTAGTGGCTACACCTTC
TRBJ1-3 - TRBV10-3 - CAISESKVNTIYF TGTGCCATCAGTGAGTCTAAGGTGAACACCATATATTTT
TRBJ1-2 - TRBV29-1 - CSSLMTGEGLYGYTF TGCAGCTCCTTGATGACGGGGGAGGGCCTCTATGGCTACACCTTC
TRBJ2-7 many TRBV7-9 - CASSLHLYEQYF TGTGCCAGCAGCCTGCACCTCTACGAGCAGTACTTC
TRBJ1-3 once TRBV19 - CASSSPLTGSGNTIYF TGTGCCAGTAGTAGCCCCCTCACGGGCTCTGGAAACACCATATATTTT
TRBJ1-5 many TRBV13 - CASSSRQHSNQPQHF TGTGCCAGCAGCTCCCGACAGCATAGCAATCAGCCCCAGCATTTT
TRBJ1-2 few TRBV12-3/TRBV12-4 TRBD1 CASSLARTGLYGYTF TGTGCCAGCAGTTTAGCGCGGACAGGGCTCTATGGCTACACCTTC
TRBJ1-1 - TRBV11-2 - CASSLGGRRNTEAFF TGCGCCAGCAGCCTAGGGGGACGGAGGAACACTGAAGCTTTCTTT
TRBJ1-1 once TRBV7-9 TRBD1 CASGTGTGLIQAFF TGTGCCAGCGGCACCGGGACAGGTTTAATCCAAGCTTTCTTT
TRBJ1-1 few TRBV12-3/TRBV12-4 - CASTYGALDAEAFF TGTGCCAGCACCTACGGGGCTTTAGACGCTGAAGCTTTCTTT
TRBJ1-6 - TRBV11-2 TRBD1 CASSFFSGQGDSPLHF TGTGCCAGCAGTTTTTTCTCAGGACAGGGGGATTCACCCCTCCACTTT
TRBJ1-1 once TRBV28 - CATQDYTEAFF TGTGCCACCCAGGATTACACTGAAGCTTTCTTT
TRBJ1-1 few TRBV4-3 - CASSHIRDPVAFF TGCGCCAGCAGCCATATCCGAGACCCAGTCGCTTTCTTT
TRBJ1-2 many TRBV25-1 - CASSGKGRLNYGYTF TGTGCCAGCAGCGGCAAGGGGCGCCTTAACTATGGCTACACCTTC
TRBJ2-5 - TRBV11-2 - CASSLLPGGRGETQYF TGTGCCAGCAGCTTATTACCGGGGGGCCGAGGCGAGACCCAGTACTTC
TRBJ1-4 few TRBV7-2 - CASSFESRTNEKLFF TGTGCCAGCAGCTTCGAGTCTCGAACTAATGAAAAACTGTTTTTT
TRBJ1-3 many TRBV7-9 - CASSRLGSGNTIYF TGTGCCAGCAGTCGTTTAGGCTCTGGAAACACCATATATTTT
TRBJ1-1 - TRBV4-3 TRBD1 CASSFRGPISTNTEAFF TGCGCCAGCAGCTTTAGGGGGCCAATTTCGACGAACACTGAAGCTTTCTTT
TRBJ2-2 once TRBV20-1 - CSARGVGGNTGELFF TGCAGTGCTAGGGGTGTGGGGGGCAACACCGGGGAGCTGTTTTTT
TRBJ2-5 once TRBV29-1 TRBD2 CSVEWVLGLAGKETQYF TGCAGCGTTGAATGGGTTCTGGGGCTAGCGGGGAAAGAGACCCAGTACTTC
TRBJ1-1 - TRBV12-3/TRBV12-4 - CASSVTWENTEAFF TGTGCCAGCAGTGTTACGTGGGAAAACACTGAAGCTTTCTTT
TRBJ2-3 - TRBV11-2 - CASSDNSDTQYF TGTGCCAGCAGCGACAACTCGGATACGCAGTATTTT